Listed below are T cell receptor beta chains from one sample, sequenced in a study of OX40 agonist ivuxolimab in advanced cancers. The data were produced by immunoSEQ multiplex PCR, yet TCRdb's version contains in-frame clones alone and is incomplete. The data show about 75,000 clones, more than 85% seen once. The specimen comprised CD4+ or CD8+ T cells sorted from blood, sampled in a trial of the OX40 agonist ivuxolimab. The receptors stem from an adult with an advanced solid tumor such as melanoma, head and neck, liver or kidney cancer. Both conserved end residues are part of each CDR3. A D gene is named only where the DNA matches it firmly. Clone sizes are given selectively: once, few, many, or a class where the clone is expanded.

v_gene	abundance	j_gene	d_gene	CDR3aa	CDR3nt
TRBV6-1	few	TRBJ1-1	-	CASTTLGGNTEAFF	TGTGCCAGCACCACCCTCGGGGGGAACACTGAAGCTTTCTTT
TRBV7-9	-	TRBJ2-7	-	CASSLGEVPLYEQYF	TGTGCCAGCAGCTTGGGGGAGGTCCCCCTCTACGAGCAGTACTTC
TRBV10-3	-	TRBJ1-5	-	CAISESNGPLQHF	TGTGCCATCAGTGAGTCGAATGGTCCTCTCCAGCATTTT
TRBV19	-	TRBJ2-3	-	CASRRDRPVPSTDTQYF	TGTGCCAGTAGGCGGGACAGACCTGTTCCTAGCACAGATACGCAGTATTTT
TRBV5-1	-	TRBJ2-5	-	CASSLAGGPEETQYF	TGCGCCAGCAGCTTGGCCGGGGGGCCGGAGGAGACCCAGTACTTC
TRBV5-6	-	TRBJ1-5	-	CASSSRAGLGNQPQHF	TGTGCCAGCAGCTCACGGGCGGGACTAGGCAATCAGCCCCAGCATTTT
TRBV7-9	-	TRBJ2-7	-	CASSLALAARERYF	TGTGCCAGCAGCTTAGCGTTAGCGGCTCGAGAGAGGTACTTC
TRBV5-1	-	TRBJ2-2	TRBD2	CASSEMGGAGNTGELFF	TGCGCCAGCAGCGAAATGGGAGGGGCCGGGAACACCGGGGAGCTGTTTTTT
TRBV30	-	TRBJ1-5	-	CAWNSNSNQPQHF	TGTGCCTGGAACAGCAATAGCAATCAGCCCCAGCATTTT
TRBV10-1	-	TRBJ2-7	TRBD1	CASSESDRGPSYEQYF	TGCGCCAGCAGTGAGTCGGACAGGGGGCCTTCCTACGAGCAGTACTTC
TRBV2	-	TRBJ1-3	-	CASRDRWGSGNTIYF	TGTGCCAGCAGGGACCGATGGGGCTCTGGAAACACCATATATTTT
TRBV5-1	-	TRBJ2-4	TRBD1	CASSSLDRENIQYF	TGCGCCAGCAGCTCATTGGACAGGGAAAACATTCAGTACTTC
TRBV6-4	-	TRBJ1-6	-	CASSANLDSNSPLHF	TGTGCCAGCAGTGCCAACTTGGACAGTAATTCACCCCTCCACTTT
TRBV6-5	-	TRBJ1-4	TRBD1	CASKAPGQGEKLFF	TGTGCCAGCAAGGCTCCGGGACAGGGTGAAAAACTGTTTTTT
TRBV6-5	-	TRBJ2-7	-	CASGVRRAYEQYF	TGTGCCAGCGGGGTGAGAAGGGCCTACGAGCAGTACTTC
TRBV5-4	-	TRBJ2-7	-	CASSGGAGQYEQYF	TGTGCCAGCAGTGGGGGGGCAGGGCAATACGAGCAGTACTTC
TRBV10-3	-	TRBJ2-1	TRBD2	CAISERLSGSSYNEQFF	TGTGCCATCAGTGAGCGGTTGAGCGGGAGCTCCTACAATGAGCAGTTCTTC
TRBV7-3	-	TRBJ2-1	-	CASSLSGRWEQFF	TGTGCCAGCAGCCTATCGGGACGGTGGGAGCAGTTCTTC
TRBV15	-	TRBJ2-5	-	CATSTRVNSQETQYF	TGTGCCACCAGCACCAGGGTGAATTCCCAAGAGACCCAGTACTTC
TRBV21-1	-	TRBJ1-2	-	CASSSGTGTNLGYGYTF	TGTGCCAGCAGCTCCGGGACAGGGACTAACTTGGGCTATGGCTACACCTTC
TRBV6-6	-	TRBJ2-2	-	CASSTRDGLDTGELFF	TGTGCCAGCAGTACCCGGGACGGCCTTGACACCGGGGAGCTGTTTTTT
TRBV6-5	-	TRBJ1-1	-	CASSPRGGQITEAFF	TGTGCCAGCAGCCCCCGAGGGGGGCAGATCACTGAAGCTTTCTTT
TRBV10-2	-	TRBJ2-7	TRBD2	CASSELAGLTYEQYF	TGCGCCAGCAGTGAGTTAGCGGGACTTACCTACGAGCAGTACTTC
TRBV6-5	-	TRBJ2-5	-	CASSPPGVETQYF	TGTGCCAGCAGCCCCCCAGGGGTCGAGACCCAGTACTTC
TRBV9	-	TRBJ2-1	-	CASSVSPLRVAYNEQFF	TGTGCCAGCAGCGTTTCCCCCCTTCGAGTCGCCTACAATGAGCAGTTCTTC
TRBV29-1	few	TRBJ1-1	-	CSVDSGITEAFF	TGCAGCGTTGACTCAGGAATTACTGAAGCTTTCTTT
TRBV2	once	TRBJ2-3	-	CASSAQGTTDTQYF	TGTGCCAGCAGTGCCCAGGGTACCACAGATACGCAGTATTTT
TRBV6-5	once	TRBJ1-1	-	CASSDPRLEAFF	TGTGCCAGCAGCGATCCGAGGCTTGAAGCTTTCTTT
TRBV28	-	TRBJ2-2	-	CASSLITGELFF	TGTGCCAGCAGTTTGATCACCGGGGAGCTGTTTTTT
TRBV7-2	-	TRBJ2-5	TRBD2	CASTPAGGAVETQYF	TGTGCCAGCACCCCCGCCGGGGGGGCCGTCGAGACCCAGTACTTC
TRBV5-4	-	TRBJ1-2	-	CASSINDYGYTF	TGTGCCAGCAGTATAAATGACTATGGCTACACCTTC
TRBV23-1	-	TRBJ2-7	-	CASSRQAYEQYF	TGCGCCAGCAGTCGACAGGCCTACGAGCAGTACTTC
TRBV28	-	TRBJ1-1	TRBD1	CASRDRRTEAFF	TGTGCCAGCCGGGACAGAAGAACTGAAGCTTTCTTT
TRBV6-4	once	TRBJ2-5	TRBD2	CASSPLAGERETQYF	TGTGCCAGCAGTCCTCTAGCGGGAGAGCGAGAGACCCAGTACTTC
TRBV6-6	-	TRBJ1-5	-	CASSDRLNQPQHF	TGTGCCAGCAGTGATCGACTCAATCAGCCCCAGCATTTT
TRBV4-3	-	TRBJ2-5	-	CASSHEVAQVGGVGETQYF	TGCGCCAGCAGCCACGAGGTGGCCCAGGTGGGGGGAGTGGGAGAGACCCAGTACTTC
TRBV2	-	TRBJ1-1	-	CASSFQKNTEAFF	TGTGCCAGCAGTTTCCAGAAGAACACTGAAGCTTTCTTT
TRBV6-4	once	TRBJ2-7	TRBD1	CASSDLRDRAYEQYF	TGTGCCAGCAGTGACTTACGGGACAGGGCCTACGAGCAGTACTTC
TRBV18	once	TRBJ1-1	-	CASSPRYTEAFF	TGTGCCAGCTCACCACGATACACTGAAGCTTTCTTT
TRBV4-1	-	TRBJ2-7	-	CASRRIQEGTYEQYF	TGCGCCAGCCGTAGGATCCAGGAGGGTACCTACGAGCAGTACTTC
TRBV4-2	-	TRBJ1-1	-	CASSQDILTEAFF	TGTGCCAGCAGCCAAGACATACTCACTGAAGCTTTCTTT
TRBV9	-	TRBJ1-5	-	CASSVGTDNQPQHF	TGTGCCAGCAGCGTAGGGACAGACAATCAGCCCCAGCATTTT
TRBV18	-	TRBJ2-2	-	CASSPSWGSSGELFF	TGTGCCAGCTCACCGAGCTGGGGGAGTTCCGGGGAGCTGTTTTTT
TRBV28	-	TRBJ1-1	-	CASPPPTSVWDTEAFF	TGTGCCAGCCCTCCCCCCACTTCAGTATGGGACACTGAAGCTTTCTTT
TRBV2	once	TRBJ1-2	-	CASSVTGSSGYTF	TGTGCCAGCAGTGTCACGGGGAGTAGTGGCTACACCTTC
TRBV11-1	-	TRBJ2-7	-	CASSSLVGDYYEQYF	TGTGCCAGCAGCTCCCTGGTGGGGGATTACTACGAGCAGTACTTC
TRBV5-4	-	TRBJ2-7	-	CASSFPSPSEQYF	TGTGCCAGCAGCTTTCCCTCCCCGAGCGAGCAGTACTTC